A selection of T cell receptor beta chains follows, all from one sample in a study of T cell repertoires in cytomegalovirus infection. One entry per CDR3 protein results from TCRdb running MiXCR on the reads. The sample holds 200,000 to 300,000 distinct CDR3 sequences; roughly 12% are singletons and the top ten take about 1.5%. The material sequenced was PBMCs. The receptors derive from a human donor in good health (CMV status not recorded). Some clones in this sample may be carry-over from other donors' samples. Both conserved end residues are part of each CDR3. The size entry is marked missing in some rows and otherwise reads once, few, many or a size class.

size: many
J: TRBJ2-6
V: TRBV27
CDR3: CASSLEALAGGNSGANVLTF

size: many
J: TRBJ2-5
V: TRBV7-2
CDR3: CASSLAGPDGETQYF

size: few
J: TRBJ1-2
V: TRBV29-1
CDR3: CSVDEEGAGYGYTF

size: few
J: TRBJ1-1
V: TRBV6-5
CDR3: CASSRGRKAFF

size: many
J: TRBJ1-1
V: TRBV7-3
CDR3: CASSSRRQGRNTEAFF

size: many
J: TRBJ2-7
V: TRBV25-1
CDR3: CASSPRIESYEQYF

size: few
J: TRBJ2-5
V: TRBV28
CDR3: CASTAPRNPRETQYF

size: many
J: TRBJ2-2
V: TRBV7-2
CDR3: CASSSTSGRAGVGELFF

size: few
J: TRBJ1-1
V: TRBV20-1
CDR3: CSARDWGQGRYAEAFF

size: .
J: TRBJ2-5
V: TRBV6-2/TRBV6-3
CDR3: CASSYDPQFAGGFQETQYF

size: .
J: TRBJ2-1
V: TRBV5-4
CDR3: CASSLGGRGGDWVNEQFF

size: few
J: TRBJ2-2
V: TRBV30
CDR3: CAWAGTGFSGELFF

size: .
J: TRBJ2-7
V: TRBV28
CDR3: CASSTTRPSSSYEQYF

size: .
J: TRBJ2-1
V: TRBV4-3
CDR3: CASSQSLPGGNEQFF

size: many
J: TRBJ2-7
V: TRBV7-2
CDR3: CASSLGRVYEQYF

size: many
J: TRBJ2-1
V: TRBV7-3
CDR3: CASSLTRGGFDEQFF

size: few
J: TRBJ1-2
V: TRBV5-4
CDR3: CASRPEGGRRTSYGYTF

size: few
J: TRBJ2-6
V: TRBV27
CDR3: CASRRRGARGANVLTF

size: many
J: TRBJ2-5
V: TRBV11-2
CDR3: CASSLNTQYF

size: .
J: TRBJ2-3
V: TRBV12-3/TRBV12-4
CDR3: CASSLSGSPGDTQYF

size: few
J: TRBJ1-2
V: TRBV5-1
CDR3: CASSLDKTNYGYTF

size: many
J: TRBJ2-5
V: TRBV7-2
CDR3: CASSLGPPRETQYF

size: many
J: TRBJ2-5
V: TRBV7-2
CDR3: CASSLRGTSGRQETQYF

size: many
J: TRBJ1-2
V: TRBV19
CDR3: CASSAGQGNYGYTF

size: .
J: TRBJ2-6
V: TRBV14
CDR3: CASSQDVALPGANVLTF

size: few
J: TRBJ2-1
V: TRBV20-1
CDR3: CSARRPGVDEQFF

size: many
J: TRBJ2-5
V: TRBV7-2
CDR3: CASSFNSKETQYF

size: .
J: TRBJ1-1
V: TRBV20-1
CDR3: CSARDRAQAFF